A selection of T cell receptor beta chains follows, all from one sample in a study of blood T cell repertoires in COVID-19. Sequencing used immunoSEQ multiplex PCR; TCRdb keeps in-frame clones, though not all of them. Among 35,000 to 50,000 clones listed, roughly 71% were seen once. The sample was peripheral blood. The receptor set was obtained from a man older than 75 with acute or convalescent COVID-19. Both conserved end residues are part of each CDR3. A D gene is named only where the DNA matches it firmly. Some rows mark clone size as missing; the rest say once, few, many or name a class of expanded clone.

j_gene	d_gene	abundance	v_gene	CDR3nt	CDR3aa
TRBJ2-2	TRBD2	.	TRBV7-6	TGTGCCAGCAGCCTAGCGGGAGGGCATCCCGGGGAGCTGTTTTTT	CASSLAGGHPGELFF
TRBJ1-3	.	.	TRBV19	TGTGCCAGTAGTATTGCAGGGCTACTCTCTGGAAACACCATATATTTT	CASSIAGLLSGNTIYF
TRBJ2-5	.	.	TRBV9	TGTGCCAGCAGCGTAGCTGGGGGGGCCGGGACCCAGTACTTC	CASSVAGGAGTQYF
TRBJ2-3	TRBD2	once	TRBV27	TGTGCCAGCAGTCCGCCCCCTCTTACTAGCGGGAGAAGGACAGATACGCAGTATTTT	CASSPPPLTSGRRTDTQYF
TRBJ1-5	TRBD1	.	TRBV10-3	TGTGCCATCAAAGCTGACAGGGGGAATCAGCCCCAGCATTTT	CAIKADRGNQPQHF
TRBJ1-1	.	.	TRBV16	TGTGCCAGCAGCCAATCGGTAGGGAGCACTGAAGCTTTCTTT	CASSQSVGSTEAFF
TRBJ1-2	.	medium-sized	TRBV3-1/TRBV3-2	TGTGCCAGCAGCCAATTCGAGGGGGTGGATGGCTACACCTTC	CASSQFEGVDGYTF
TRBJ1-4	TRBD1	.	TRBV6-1	TGTGCCAGCAGTGAAGGACAGGGGGCTGAAAAACTGTTTTTT	CASSEGQGAEKLFF
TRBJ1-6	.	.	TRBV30	TGTGCCTGGAGTGTCCAGAGGAATTCACCCCTCCACTTT	CAWSVQRNSPLHF
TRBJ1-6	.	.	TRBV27	TGTGCCAGCAGTTTTCGATCTCCCGGGGTCGCCTATAATTCACCCCTCCACTTT	CASSFRSPGVAYNSPLHF
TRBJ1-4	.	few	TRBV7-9	TGTGCCAGCAGCTTAAACGGGGGTAATGAAAAACTGTTTTTT	CASSLNGGNEKLFF
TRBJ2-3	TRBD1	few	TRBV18	TGTGCCAGCTCACCCCGGACAGGGGGAGATACGCAGTATTTT	CASSPRTGGDTQYF
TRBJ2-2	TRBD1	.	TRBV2	TGTGCCAGCAGTGGACCCAACGGACAGGGGAGATTAACCGGGGAGCTGTTTTTT	CASSGPNGQGRLTGELFF
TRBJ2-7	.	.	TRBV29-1	TGCAGCGTTGAAGAGCCCGGGGTGACCTACGAGCAGTACTTC	CSVEEPGVTYEQYF
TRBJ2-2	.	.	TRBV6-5	TGTGCCAGCAGTCCTTATTACAGGGTCCCCGGGGAGCTGTTTTTT	CASSPYYRVPGELFF
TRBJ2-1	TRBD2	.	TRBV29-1	TGCAGCGCCCCACCCACTAGCGGGGGATACAATGAGCAGTTCTTC	CSAPPTSGGYNEQFF
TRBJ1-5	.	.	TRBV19	TGTGCCAGTAGTACTTCCTGGGGGGACGGAGCAAGTCAGCCCCAGCATTTT	CASSTSWGDGASQPQHF
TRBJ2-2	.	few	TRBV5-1	TGCGCCAGCAGGGAGGGGCCCACCGGGGAGCTGTTTTTT	CASREGPTGELFF
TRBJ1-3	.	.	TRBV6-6	TGTGCCAGCAGTACCCCTCAGGGGAAAGCTGGAAACACCATATATTTT	CASSTPQGKAGNTIYF
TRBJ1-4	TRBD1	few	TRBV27	TGTGCCAGCAGCGCTAGTAGAGACAGGGGTTGGACTAATGAAAAACTGTTTTTT	CASSASRDRGWTNEKLFF
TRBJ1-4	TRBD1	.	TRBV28	TGTGCCAGCAGTTTGGGGACAGGGTATGAAAAACTGTTTTTT	CASSLGTGYEKLFF
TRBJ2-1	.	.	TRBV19	TGTGCCAGTAGGAACAGGGGGGGTGGACTAGCGAATGAGCAGTTCTTC	CASRNRGGGLANEQFF
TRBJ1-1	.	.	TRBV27	TGTGCCAGCAGTGTAGAAGCTTTCTTT	CASSVEAFF
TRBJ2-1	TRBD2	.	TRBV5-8	TGTGCCAGCAGCCGACCGGGACTAGCGGGGAGCTCCTACAATGAGCAGTTCTTC	CASSRPGLAGSSYNEQFF
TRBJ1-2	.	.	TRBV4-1	TGCGCCAGCAGCCAACGCGAGGGCGGCTATGGCTACACCTTC	CASSQREGGYGYTF
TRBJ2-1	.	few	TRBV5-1	TGCGCCAGCAGTCCAGGGTTCAACAATGAGCAGTTCTTC	CASSPGFNNEQFF
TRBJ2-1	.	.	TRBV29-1	TGCAGCGTTGCGGGACACACTACCTCAAGCTCCTACAATGAGCAGTTCTTC	CSVAGHTTSSSYNEQFF
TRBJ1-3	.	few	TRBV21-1	TGTGCCAGCAGCATCTCAAAAGGCAGACAGGGCCTATTCTCTGGAAACACCATATATTTT	CASSISKGRQGLFSGNTIYF
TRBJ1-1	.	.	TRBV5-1	TGCGCCAGCAGCTTGGTGCTGGGGGCCGACACTGAAGCTTTCTTT	CASSLVLGADTEAFF
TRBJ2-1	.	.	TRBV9	TGTGCCAGCAGCGTAGTGACGGGAGTAGGTAATGAGCAGTTCTTC	CASSVVTGVGNEQFF
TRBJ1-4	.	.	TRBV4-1	TGCGCCAGCAGCCCACTTAATGAAAAACTGTTTTTT	CASSPLNEKLFF
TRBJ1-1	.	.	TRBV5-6	TGTGCCAGCAGCCCCCTCTACAGCATGAACACTGAAGCTTTCTTT	CASSPLYSMNTEAFF
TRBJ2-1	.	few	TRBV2	TGTGCCAGCAGTGAACTAGTTTGGCCCTACAATGAGCAGTTCTTC	CASSELVWPYNEQFF
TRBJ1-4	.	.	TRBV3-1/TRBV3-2	TGTGCCAGCAGCCAAGAGAATGTAGCTGAAAAACTGTTTTTT	CASSQENVAEKLFF
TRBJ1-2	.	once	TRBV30	TGTGCCTGGAGCGCAGGAGGCCGGGGCTACACCTTC	CAWSAGGRGYTF
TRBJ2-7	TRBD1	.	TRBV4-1	TGCGCCAGCAGCCAAACCAGGGACAGGGGCAACGAGCAGTACTTC	CASSQTRDRGNEQYF
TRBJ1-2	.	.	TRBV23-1	TGCGCCAGCAGTCAATCTCCCCTTAGGCCAGGGGATTTTTGCTATGGCTACACCTTC	CASSQSPLRPGDFCYGYTF
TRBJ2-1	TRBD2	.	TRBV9	TGTGCCAGCAGCTTGGGACTAGCGGGAAACCTTTACAATGAGCAGTTCTTC	CASSLGLAGNLYNEQFF
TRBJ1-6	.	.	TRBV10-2	TGCGCCAGCAGCGCGACAGAGTCCTATAATTCACCCCTCCACTTT	CASSATESYNSPLHF
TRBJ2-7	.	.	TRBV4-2	TGTGCCAGCAGCCCCCCAGGTAGGGGTACCTACGAGCAGTACTTC	CASSPPGRGTYEQYF
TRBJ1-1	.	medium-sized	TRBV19	TGTGCCAGTAGTAATAAGGGGGACACTGAAGCTTTCTTT	CASSNKGDTEAFF
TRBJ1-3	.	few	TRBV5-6	TGTGCCAGCAGCCCCCCACTGGGGCAGGGGCTTAGAAACACCATATATTTT	CASSPPLGQGLRNTIYF
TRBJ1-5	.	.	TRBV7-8	TGTGCCAGCAGCTTAGGAGCAGGGTCCTTTAGCAATCAGCCCCAGCATTTT	CASSLGAGSFSNQPQHF
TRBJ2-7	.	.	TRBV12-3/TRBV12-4	TGTGCCAGCAGTCCCCTTGAGCGCCACGAGCAGTACTTC	CASSPLERHEQYF
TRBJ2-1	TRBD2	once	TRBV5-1	TGCGCCAGCAGCTGGGGCGGGGGGCCGGAACAGTTCTTC	CASSWGGGPEQFF
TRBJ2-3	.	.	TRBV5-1	TGCGCCAGCAGCAAACTTTACAGAGATACGCAGTATTTT	CASSKLYRDTQYF
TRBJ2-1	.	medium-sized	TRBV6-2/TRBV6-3	TGTGCCAGCAGCCGGTTAGGGGGAGCAGACAATGAGCAGTTCTTC	CASSRLGGADNEQFF
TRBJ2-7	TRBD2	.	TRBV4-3	TGCGCCAGCAGCCAAGATTCACTAGCGGGAGAATTCAACGAGCAGTACTTC	CASSQDSLAGEFNEQYF